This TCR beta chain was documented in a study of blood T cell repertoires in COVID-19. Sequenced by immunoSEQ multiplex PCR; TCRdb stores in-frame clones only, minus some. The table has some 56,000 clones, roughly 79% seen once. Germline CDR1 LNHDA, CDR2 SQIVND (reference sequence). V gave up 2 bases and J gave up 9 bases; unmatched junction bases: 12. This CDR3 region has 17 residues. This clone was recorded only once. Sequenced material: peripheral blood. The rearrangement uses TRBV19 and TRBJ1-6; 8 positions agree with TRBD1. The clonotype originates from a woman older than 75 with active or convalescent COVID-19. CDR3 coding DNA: TGTGCCAGTAGTATAAAATCTGGACAGGGTGGAGGTTCACCCCTCCACTTT. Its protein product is CASSIKSGQGGGSPLHF.